The 20 T cell receptor beta chains below all came from one sample that was sequenced in a study of shared clonotypes between healthy human individuals. Method: immunoSEQ multiplex PCR; TCRdb's copy keeps in-frame clones and lacks some. The table lists 2,100,000 or so clones, almost 96% of them singletons, with less than 0.15% in the top ten. Sequencing was performed on naive CD4+ T cells sorted from blood. Subset in this sample: CD45RA+ positively selected. The source of these receptors is a man younger than 35 in good health.

This clone appeared once. CDR3 protein: CASGLVLRGGTDTQYF. CDR3 DNA sequence: TGTGCTAGTGGTTTGGTACTGCGGGGGGGCACAGATACGCAGTATTTT. The V and J genes are TRBV12-5 and TRBJ2-3, with TRBD2 matching 8 bases. V dropped 0 bases and J dropped 1; count of bases not matched to a gene: 3. Germline CDR1 reads LGHNT; CDR2 reads FRNRAP. The CDR3 runs 16 residues.

The rearrangement uses TRBV21-1 and TRBJ2-1; the D segment call TRBD2 is taken from the table without a DNA check. TRBV21-1 is shown as a pseudogene. This CDR3 comprises 19 residues. The DNA for the CDR3 is TGTGCCAGCAGCAAAGATTGGCCACTAGCGGGGGGGCCAGTAGATGAGCAGTTCTTC. Translating gives CASSKDWPLAGGPVDEQFF.

The gene calls are TRBV21-1 and TRBJ2-6; TRBD2 is the table's D call, not checked against the DNA. TRBV21-1 is a documented pseudogene. This CDR3 contains 12 residues. The chain's CDR3 is CASSEPGNVLTF. CDR3 nucleotide sequence: TGTGCCAGCAGCGAACCGGGGAACGTCCTGACTTTC.

The chain joins TRBV5-4 to TRBJ2-3; 10 bases are a match to TRBD2. Germline assignment: CDR1 SGHNT and CDR2 YYREEE (reference sequence). Trimming cost V 6 bases and J 6 bases; bases outside gene matches: 4. The CDR3 has 13 residues. For the CDR3, the DNA is TGTGCCAGCACCCTAGCGGGAGTGGATACGCAGTATTTT. This gives the protein CASTLAGVDTQYF.

V gene TRBV6-5 combines with J gene TRBJ2-1; D gene unclear. CDR3 size: 16 residues. Germline CDR1 reads MNHEY; CDR2 reads SVGAGI. Trimming pared 2 bases from V and 0 bases from J, leaving 11 bases between. The CDR3 protein is CASSYRAYSSYNEQFF. CDR3 sequence (DNA): TGTGCCAGCAGTTACCGGGCTTATAGCTCCTACAATGAGCAGTTCTTC.

The chain recombines TRBV7-9 with TRBJ2-2; tentative D call: TRBD2 (5 bases). CDR1 and CDR2 (germline): SEHNR, FQNEAQ (reference sequence). This CDR3 has 16 amino acids. The V gene lost 4 bases and the J gene lost 3 bases, with 15 bases spanning the gap. This CDR3 is CASSSRFGRDTGELFF. Here the CDR3 DNA reads TGTGCCAGCAGCTCCCGCTTCGGGCGGGACACCGGGGAGCTGTTTTTT.

The chain is built from TRBV27 and TRBJ1-6, with TRBD1 identical over 10 bases. The trim removed 2 bases at V and 8 bases at J, leaving 0 bases unmatched. There are 14 residues in the CDR3. Germline V gives CDR1 MNHEY, CDR2 SMNVEV (reference sequence). DNA of the CDR3: TGTGCCAGCAGTTTAGGGACAGGGGATTCACCCCTCCACTTT. This sequence encodes CASSLGTGDSPLHF.

The rearrangement uses TRBV18 and TRBJ2-5; 8 bases fit TRBD1. The germline gives CDR1 KGHSH, CDR2 LQKENI. V shed 5 bases and J 5 bases; nucleotides not matched to a gene: 10. This CDR3 has 15 amino acids. In DNA form, the CDR3 reads TGTGCCAGCTCAGAAACAGGACAGGGATGGGAGACCCAGTACTTC. Its protein product is CASSETGQGWETQYF.

The chain joins TRBV30 to TRBJ2-1; D gene unclear. The CDR3 covers 12 residues. Germline V lookup: CDR1 GTSNPN, CDR2 SVGIG (reference sequence). The V gene lost 2 bases and the J gene lost 7 bases, with 9 bases spanning the gap. The CDR3 loop is CAWSPGRNEQFF. The CDR3 DNA is TGTGCCTGGAGTCCGGGTCGGAATGAGCAGTTCTTC.

The CDR3 reads CASSPSRRGSNQPQHF. The CDR3 nucleotides read TGTGCCAGCAGCCCTTCCCGTCGGGGAAGCAATCAGCCCCAGCATTTT. The rearrangement joins TRBV28 to TRBJ1-5; D not resolved. This CDR3 is 16 amino acids long. CDR1 is MDHEN and CDR2 is SYDVKM in the germline V gene. Trimming removed 6 bases from V and 1 base from J, with 16 bases in between.

In its sample, this clone was seen once. The chain couples TRBV25-1 to TRBJ1-2; D remains ambiguous. CDR1 MGHDK and CDR2 SYGVNS come from the germline V gene. The V gene lost 5 bases and the J gene lost 5 bases, with 9 bases spanning the gap. This CDR3 is 12 amino acids long. CDR3 sequence reads: CASSPGSYGYTF. The CDR3 coding sequence is TGTGCCAGCAGTCCCGGATCATATGGCTACACCTTC.

The rearrangement uses TRBV4-1 and TRBJ1-1, with TRBD1 as a possible D gene (5 bases). The CDR3 sequence is 16 residues long. V lost 3 bases and J 2 bases, leaving 16 bases between the germline ends. Germline V gives CDR1 MGHRA, CDR2 YSYEKL. This chain's CDR3 is CASSHTGPPLNTEAFF. The CDR3 DNA reads TGCGCCAGCAGCCATACGGGACCGCCACTTAACACTGAAGCTTTCTTT.

The rearrangement links TRBV7-3 to TRBJ2-7, with D perhaps matching TRBD2 (6 bases). CDR1 SGHTA and CDR2 FQGTGA come from the germline V gene. This CDR3 spans 15 amino acids. Trimming took off 0 bases at V and 6 bases at J, with 15 bases between the two ends. Here the CDR3 reads CASSLTTRESVEQYF. The CDR3, as DNA: TGTGCCAGCAGCTTAACGACCCGGGAGTCCGTCGAGCAGTACTTC.

Remarks on this clone: The same CDR3 can be traced to other DNA sequences in this sample. The rearrangement joins TRBV5-1 to TRBJ1-4; 9 bases map to TRBD1. The CDR3 loop spans 15 amino acids. The V segment lost 0 bases and the J segment 7 bases; nucleotides outside the gene matches: 4. Germline loops: CDR1 SGHRS, CDR2 YFSETQ. CDR3 coding DNA: TGCGCCAGCAGCTTGGAGGGACAGGGTGGTGAAAAACTGTTTTTT. Its protein is CASSLEGQGGEKLFF. The variable domain in full, completed from reference TRBV5-1 and TRBJ1-4, reads KAGVTQTPRYLIKTRGQQVTLSCSPISGHRSVSWYQQTPGQGLQFLFEYFSETQRNKGNFPGRFSGRQFSNSRSEMNVSTLELGDSALYLCASSLEGQGGEKLFFGSGTQLSVL.

The CDR3 DNA sequence: TGTGCCAGCAGTCACGGACTAGCGGGATCGGATGAGCAGTTCTTC. Translated: CASSHGLAGSDEQFF. The V call is TRBV6-6, the J call TRBJ2-1; 12 bases agree with TRBD2. The CDR3 totals 15 residues. J was trimmed by 8 bases and V by 5 bases; bases with no gene match: 7. Germline V gives CDR1 MNHNY, CDR2 SVGAGI (reference sequence).

This chain joins TRBV29-1 and TRBJ2-3; weak D call: TRBD2 (5 bases). Germline CDR1 and CDR2: SQVTM and ANQGSEA. The CDR3 is 12 amino acids. Trimming pared 6 bases from V and 6 bases from J, leaving 13 bases between. The CDR3 sequence is CSVSHGGDTQYF. The CDR3 DNA reads as TGCAGCGTGTCGCACGGCGGGGATACGCAGTATTTT.

The chain employs TRBV19 and TRBJ2-3; no firm D call. The CDR3 runs to 14 residues. Germline lookup yields CDR1 LNHDA and CDR2 SQIVND (reference sequence). Trimming removed 3 bases from V and 0 bases from J, with 7 bases in between. The CDR3, as DNA: TGTGCCAGTAGTATGTCGCTTAGCACAGATACGCAGTATTTT. Its translation: CASSMSLSTDTQYF.

The rearrangement links TRBV14 to TRBJ1-2; D perhaps matches TRBD1 (6 bases). Trimming pared 5 bases from V and 4 bases from J, leaving 11 bases between. This CDR3 is built from 13 residues. CDR1 is SGHDN and CDR2 is FVKESK in the germline V gene. In nucleotides, the CDR3 is TGTGCCAGCAGCAGACAGGCCATCTATGGCTACACCTTC. Its translation: CASSRQAIYGYTF.

The chain carries TRBV13 and TRBJ1-2; a possible D gene is TRBD1 (5 bases). V lost 11 bases and J lost 5, with 21 bases in between. Germline values: CDR1 PRHDT, CDR2 FYEKMQ (reference sequence). The CDR3 has 14 residues. CDR3 DNA sequence: TGTGCCTCCCAAAGCCCCCGGGGGGTTTATGGCTACACCTTC. This encodes CASQSPRGVYGYTF.

The chain employs TRBV14 and TRBJ2-7, with D possibly matching TRBD2 (5 bases). CDR1 is SGHDN, CDR2 FVKESK, per germline. V lost 4 bases and J lost 3, with 16 bases in between. The CDR3 has 15 amino acids. In DNA, the CDR3 is TGTGCCAGCAGCCGGTCTCCTAGCTTCAGCTACGAGCAGTACTTC. Protein sequence: CASSRSPSFSYEQYF.